The rows below give T cell receptor beta chains drawn from one sample of a study of cytomegalovirus exposure and HLA in healthy donors. Here immunoSEQ multiplex PCR was the method, and the copy in TCRdb shows in-frame clones only, minus some. The table has 210,000 or so clones, approximately 81% seen once. Sequenced input: PBMCs. The receptors come from a girl aged 2 to 9 in good health and CMV-seronegative. The conserved cysteine and the conserved F or W are not part of the CDR3 here. The order of the fields is clone size, J gene, V gene, CDR3 protein. Size is omitted from some rows. Given values are once, few, many or a class for expanded clones.

.,TRBJ2-1,TRBV27,ASSSLQSSYNEQF
.,TRBJ2-7,TRBV10-3,ATLLGQGSYEQY
.,TRBJ1-2,TRBV7-2,ASSFRHPGYT
.,TRBJ1-3,TRBV14,ASSQEGVGQSESSGNTIY
.,TRBJ1-1,TRBV9,ASSVDSMNTEAF
.,TRBJ2-1,TRBV4-1,ASSQARKTSGIYNEQF
.,TRBJ2-3,TRBV11-2,ASSLPQTSTDTQY
.,TRBJ1-1,TRBV6-1,ASSELSRVSAEAF
few,TRBJ1-2,TRBV5-6,ASSATGYGYT
.,TRBJ1-5,TRBV2,ASRNGGRDQPQH
.,TRBJ1-1,TRBV12-5,ASGLVLHRENTEAF
.,TRBJ2-7,TRBV10-1,ASSWGGEQY
.,TRBJ2-7,TRBV28,ASSLLGRVNEQY
.,TRBJ1-5,TRBV7-9,ASSAEGQTGPQH
.,TRBJ2-3,TRBV30,APLDRPPYTDTQY
.,TRBJ1-5,TRBV29-1,SVITGVNQPQH
.,TRBJ2-2,TRBV19,ASMLLGQGRQNTGELF
.,TRBJ1-1,TRBV18,ASSPKVPQGLLEAF
once,TRBJ2-4,TRBV15,ATSPRDRGINIQY
.,TRBJ2-5,TRBV5-1,ASSLNGQGGETQY
.,TRBJ2-1,TRBV6-6,ASRPGTGGRNEQF